This T cell receptor (beta chain) was sequenced in a study of T cells in Graves' hyperthyroidism and ophthalmopathy. Thyroid ultrasound and orbital computed tomography, with clinical symptoms and serum thyroxine and TRAb, informed diagnoses. Regions amplified from RNA transcripts were the TCR beta CDR3 regions. The HTBI primer set served for first-round RT-PCR of the TCR CDR3. One entry per CDR3 protein, called by TCRdb with MiXCR from the multiplex PCR reads. Here the sample spans about 500,000 distinct CDR3 sequences, roughly 15% being singletons. The CDR3 consists of 12 residues. Germline assignment: CDR1 SGHAT and CDR2 FQNNGV. V lost 3 bases, J lost 5 bases, and 5 bases lay in between. This clonotype was detected ten times or more.

Material: blood. The rearrangement joins TRBV11-2 to TRBJ2-4; D remains unclear. The receptor comes from a woman in her twenties or thirties with Graves' ophthalmopathy. CDR3 sequence: CASSFGQNIQYF. CDR3 coding DNA: TGTGCCAGCAGCTTCGGGCAAAACATTCAGTACTTC.